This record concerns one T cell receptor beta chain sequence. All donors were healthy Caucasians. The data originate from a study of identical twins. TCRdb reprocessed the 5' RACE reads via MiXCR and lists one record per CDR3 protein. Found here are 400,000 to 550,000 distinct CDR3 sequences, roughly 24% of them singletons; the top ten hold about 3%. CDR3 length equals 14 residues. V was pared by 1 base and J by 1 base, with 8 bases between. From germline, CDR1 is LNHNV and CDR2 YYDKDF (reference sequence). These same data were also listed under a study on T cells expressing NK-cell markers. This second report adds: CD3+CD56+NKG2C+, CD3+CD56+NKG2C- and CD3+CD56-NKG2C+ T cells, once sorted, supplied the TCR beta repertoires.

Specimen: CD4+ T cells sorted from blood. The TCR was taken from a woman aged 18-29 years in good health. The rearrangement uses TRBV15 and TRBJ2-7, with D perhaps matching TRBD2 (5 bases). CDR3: CATSRGGGSYEQYF. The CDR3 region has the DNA TGTGCCACCAGCAGAGGAGGCGGGTCCTACGAGCAGTACTTC.